One and the same sample provided the 27 T cell receptor beta chains below, sequenced in a study of T cell responses to AZD1222 COVID-19 vaccine. Using immunoSEQ multiplex PCR, the repertoire was profiled, and TCRdb retains in-frame clones only, with some absent. The data contain 100,000 to 120,000 clones, around 87% of them singletons. Material: peripheral blood, obtained on day 0 of AZD1222 vaccination. The receptors were gathered from an adult in good health.

The CDR3 is CASSYALAGATDTQYF. CDR3 DNA sequence: TGTGCCAGCAGTTACGCTCTAGCGGGAGCCACAGATACGCAGTATTTT. V gene TRBV6-2 or TRBV6-3 combines with J gene TRBJ2-3; TRBD2 matches 10 bases. Germline V gene lookup returns CDR1 MNHEY and CDR2 SVGEGT. Trimming removed 2 bases from V and 2 bases from J; junction bases left unmatched: 4. The CDR3 has 16 residues.

In its sample, this clone was seen once. The chain carries TRBV5-1 and TRBJ1-2; no definite D call. Germline loops: CDR1 SGHRS, CDR2 YFSETQ. The CDR3 totals 13 residues. V dropped 2 bases and J dropped 3 bases, with 8 bases sitting between them. CDR3 amino acids: CASSLGGDYGYTF. The CDR3 nucleotides read TGCGCCAGCAGCTTAGGCGGTGACTATGGCTACACCTTC.

A single count supports this clone. V gene TRBV5-1 combines with J gene TRBJ2-5, with D unclear. V lost 6 bases to trimming and J lost 0 bases, with 6 bases between them. Germline loops: CDR1 SGHRS, CDR2 YFSETQ. CDR3 length equals 12 residues. The CDR3 protein is CASTQDQETQYF. DNA for the CDR3: TGCGCCAGCACCCAAGACCAAGAGACCCAGTACTTC.

The J gene is TRBJ1-1, the V gene TRBV20-1; no firm D call. With 1 base removed from V and 11 bases from J, the gap between germline ends came to 11 bases. The CDR3 is 11 residues long. Germline CDR1 DFQATT, CDR2 SNEGSKA (reference sequence). The CDR3 DNA is TGCAGTGCTAGAGCGACGTCTAGCGCTTTCTTT. Its protein is CSARATSSAFF.

The chain combines TRBV7-9 with TRBJ1-1; D uncertain. V was clipped by 3 bases and J by 3 bases, with 5 bases between them. The germline CDR1 and CDR2 sequences are SEHNR and FQNEAQ (reference sequence). The CDR3 sequence is 12 residues long. CDR3 nucleotide sequence: TGTGCCAGCAGCTTGAGGGACACTGAAGCTTTCTTT. It encodes CASSLRDTEAFF. The full variable domain, in which reference TRBV7-9 and TRBJ1-1 provide the parts outside the CDR3, is DTGVSQNPRHKITKRGQNVTFRCDPISEHNRLYWYRQTLGQGPEFLTYFQNEAQLEKSRLLSDRFSAERPKGSFSTLEIQRTEQGDSAMYLCASSLRDTEAFFGQGTRLTVV.

The chain has TRBV9 and TRBJ2-1; 9 bases align to TRBD1. Germline CDR1 is SGDLS and CDR2 is YYNGEE. The CDR3 has 20 amino acids. J lost 7 bases, V lost 0 bases, and 20 bases had no gene match. CDR3 in amino acids: CASSVVTGGLSGKGRNEQFF. CDR3 bases: TGTGCCAGCAGCGTAGTGACAGGGGGTCTGAGCGGGAAGGGGAGGAATGAGCAGTTCTTC.

This chain uses TRBV5-1 with TRBJ1-5; 10 bases align to TRBD1. V was clipped by 4 bases and J by 6 bases; unmatched bases: 1. Germline assignment: CDR1 SGHRS and CDR2 YFSETQ. The CDR3 covers 13 residues. Here the CDR3 reads CASSRTGGQPQHF. CDR3 nucleotide sequence: TGCGCCAGCAGCCGGACAGGGGGTCAGCCCCAGCATTTT.

The gene calls are TRBV10-2 and TRBJ2-2; 7 bases are shared with TRBD1. Germline V gene sequence: CDR1 WSHSY, CDR2 SAAADI. With V trimmed by 4 bases and J by 6 bases, 8 bases remained unmatched. The CDR3 covers 15 residues. CDR3 nucleotides: TGCGCCAGCAGTGTACCGGGACAGCACGCCGGGGAGCTGTTTTTT. It specifies CASSVPGQHAGELFF.

The V and J genes are TRBV7-9 and TRBJ2-6, with D hard to call. Germline lookup yields CDR1 SEHNR and CDR2 FQNEAQ (reference sequence). The CDR3 is 17 residues long. The germline V and J ends were trimmed by 1 base and 0 bases, with 10 bases remaining between them. Here the CDR3 DNA reads TGTGCCAGCAGCTTAGGTTTTGGCGTCTCTGGGGCCAACGTCCTGACTTTC. This sequence encodes CASSLGFGVSGANVLTF.

The chain employs TRBV4-2 and TRBJ2-2; D remains unclear. CDR1 is LGHNA, CDR2 YNFKEQ, per germline. This CDR3 spans 13 amino acids. The ends were cut back, 3 bases at V and 3 bases at J, with 5 bases in the middle. CDR3 region: CASSHGDTGELFF. In DNA, the CDR3 is TGTGCCAGCAGCCATGGGGACACCGGGGAGCTGTTTTTT.

This chain links TRBV27 with TRBJ1-3; a possible D gene is TRBD1 (6 bases). With 5 bases removed from V and 0 bases from J, the gap between germline ends came to 14 bases. Germline V CDR1 and CDR2: MNHEY, SMNVEV (reference sequence). The CDR3 spans 16 residues. In DNA, the CDR3 is TGTGCCAGCAGTCGGGTTGGGGGCAACTCTGGAAACACCATATATTTT. Translation gives CASSRVGGNSGNTIYF.

This chain joins TRBV6-5 and TRBJ2-7; TRBD1 matches at 11 bases. The V gene end was trimmed by 10 bases and the J gene end by 6 bases; junction bases not matched to a gene: 11. Germline values: CDR1 MNHEY, CDR2 SVGAGI. This CDR3 is 14 amino acids long. CDR3 DNA sequence: TGTGCCACCTGTCTGGACAGGGGGCAAATCGAGCAGTACTTC. It yields the protein CATCLDRGQIEQYF.

The rearrangement joins TRBV5-1 to TRBJ1-4; D is undetermined. CDR1 SGHRS and CDR2 YFSETQ come from the germline V gene. This CDR3 contains 14 residues. V shed 3 bases and J shed 8 bases, with 14 bases lying between them. This chain's CDR3 is CASSWRGSGEKLFF. The CDR3 DNA sequence: TGCGCCAGCAGCTGGCGGGGAAGTGGGGAAAAACTGTTTTTT.

The chain carries TRBV6-5 and TRBJ1-6; 7 bases match TRBD1. The CDR3 runs to 12 residues. Germline CDR1 and CDR2: MNHEY and SVGAGI. Trimming took 6 bases from V and 8 from J; bases not matched to a gene: 1. The CDR3: CASRDRDSPLHF. The CDR3 coding sequence is TGTGCCAGCAGAGACAGGGATTCACCCCTCCACTTT.

J is TRBJ2-3 and V is TRBV25-1; D not certain. The germline V gene encodes CDR1 MGHDK and CDR2 SYGVNS. The CDR3 covers 13 residues. With 5 bases removed from V and 0 bases from J, the gap between germline ends came to 6 bases. The CDR3 bases are TGTGCCAGCAGTCCGGAGAGCACAGATACGCAGTATTTT. Its protein product is CASSPESTDTQYF.

The rearrangement joins TRBV6-4 to TRBJ2-3, with D perhaps TRBD2 (5 bases). Germline lookup yields CDR1 MRHNA and CDR2 SNTAGT. V lost 2 bases and J 9 bases, leaving 18 bases between the germline ends. CDR3 length: 15 residues. Written as DNA, the CDR3 is TGTGCCAGCAGTGACACGAGGGCGAGACGCGAAACGCAGTATTTT. It encodes CASSDTRARRETQYF.

This chain connects TRBV28 to TRBJ1-1; the D gene is possibly TRBD1 (6 bases). This CDR3 is built from 12 residues. Trimming pared 6 bases from V and 7 bases from J, leaving 12 bases between. CDR1 and CDR2 (germline): MDHEN, SYDVKM. This CDR3 reads CASSPPQGEAFF. The CDR3 bases are TGTGCCAGCAGCCCCCCACAGGGTGAAGCTTTCTTT.

The chain carries TRBV25-1 and TRBJ1-3; D not resolved. This CDR3 has 12 residues. Deletions cut 4 bases from V and 4 bases from J, with 5 bases between. The germline V gene has CDR1 MGHDK and CDR2 SYGVNS. The CDR3 coding sequence is TGTGCCAGCAGTGCTGGGGGAAACACCATATATTTT. This encodes CASSAGGNTIYF.

The rearrangement uses TRBV5-4 and TRBJ2-1; D gene unclear. V gave up 0 bases and J gave up 7 bases, with 5 bases separating them. Per the germline V gene, CDR1 is SGHNT and CDR2 is YYREEE (reference sequence). This CDR3 is 12 amino acids long. In DNA form, the CDR3 reads TGTGCCAGCAGCTTGGGGCGAAATGAGCAGTTCTTC. This translates into CASSLGRNEQFF.

The rearrangement links TRBV2 to TRBJ2-7; 16 positions match TRBD2. Germline V lookup: CDR1 SNHLY, CDR2 FYNNEI. The ends lost 3 bases at V and 7 bases at J; junction bases unmatched: 9. The CDR3 has 17 amino acids. CDR3 nucleotide sequence: TGTGCCAGCAGTGAGGGCTCGGGACTAGCGGGAGGGCTAGAGCAGTACTTC. Protein product: CASSEGSGLAGGLEQYF. Using reference TRBV2 and TRBJ2-7 for the parts outside the CDR3, the full variable domain is EPEVTQTPSHQVTQMGQEVILRCVPISNHLYFYWYRQILGQKVEFLVSFYNNEISEKSEIFDDQFSVERPDGSNFTLKIRSTKLEDSAMYFCASSEGSGLAGGLEQYFGPGTRLTVT.

V gene TRBV6-5 combines with J gene TRBJ1-1; 7 positions match TRBD1. The V gene end was trimmed by 5 bases and the J gene end by 4 bases; junction bases not matched to a gene: 7. CDR3 length: 14 residues. The germline gives CDR1 MNHEY, CDR2 SVGAGI. The CDR3 region is CASSTDRVVTEAFF. In DNA form, the CDR3 reads TGTGCCAGCAGTACCGACAGGGTGGTCACTGAAGCTTTCTTT.

Of note for this clone: Other nucleotide sequences from this sample produce the same CDR3. This chain links TRBV6-4 with TRBJ1-1; D unclear. V lost 4 bases and J lost 1, with 10 bases in between. The length of the CDR3 is 14 residues. The germline V gene has CDR1 MRHNA and CDR2 SNTAGT. CDR3 sequence reads: CASSASPGNTEAFF. The CDR3 bases are TGTGCCAGCAGTGCATCGCCCGGGAACACTGAAGCTTTCTTT.

The chain combines TRBV27 with TRBJ2-2; unclear D gene. In germline, CDR1 is MNHEY, CDR2 SMNVEV (reference sequence). V was pared by 5 bases and J by 4 bases, with 17 bases between. The CDR3 consists of 16 residues. CDR3: CASSTRAATLTGELFF. In DNA, the CDR3 is TGTGCCAGCAGTACCCGGGCCGCTACCCTCACCGGGGAGCTGTTTTTT.

J is TRBJ2-1 and V is TRBV11-2; 11 nucleotides agree with TRBD2. V shed 4 bases, J shed 8 bases, and the junction held 7 bases outside the gene matches. CDR1 and CDR2 from the germline V gene are SGHAT and FQNNGV. The CDR3 is 15 amino acids. This chain's CDR3 is CASSSLAGGIDEQFF. Written as DNA, the CDR3 is TGTGCCAGCAGCTCCTTAGCGGGAGGGATCGATGAGCAGTTCTTC.

The genes are TRBV2 and TRBJ1-1; possible D gene TRBD1, 5 bases. Trimming stripped 4 bases from V and 2 bases from J, with 14 bases between. The CDR3 is made up of 15 amino acids. Germline V lookup: CDR1 SNHLY, CDR2 FYNNEI. As DNA, the CDR3 is TGTGCCAGCAGTGCGTCAGGGATAGGAAACACTGAAGCTTTCTTT. It encodes CASSASGIGNTEAFF. Complete variable domain (other parts from reference TRBV2 and TRBJ1-1): EPEVTQTPSHQVTQMGQEVILRCVPISNHLYFYWYRQILGQKVEFLVSFYNNEISEKSEIFDDQFSVERPDGSNFTLKIRSTKLEDSAMYFCASSASGIGNTEAFFGQGTRLTVV.

V is TRBV3-1 (or the pseudogene TRBV3-2) and J is TRBJ1-2, with D hard to call. Germline V lookup: CDR1 LGHDT, CDR2 YNNKEL (reference sequence). The CDR3 loop spans 18 amino acids. Deletions cut 1 base from V and 6 bases from J, with 24 bases between. The CDR3 loop is CASSQGQTPGYRKDGYTF. CDR3 DNA sequence: TGTGCCAGCAGCCAAGGCCAAACACCGGGATACAGAAAGGATGGCTACACCTTC.

This clone is a singleton in its sample. The CDR3 region is CASSSLAGGGYEQYF. In DNA, the CDR3 is TGTGCCAGCAGTTCCCTAGCGGGAGGTGGGTACGAGCAGTACTTC. The J gene is TRBJ2-7, the V gene TRBV27; 11 bases are shared with TRBD2. The CDR3 loop spans 15 amino acids. Trimming took 4 bases from V and 4 from J; bases not matched to a gene: 6. Germline CDR1 MNHEY, CDR2 SMNVEV (reference sequence).